Each of the 14 T cell receptor beta chains below was sequenced from the same sample in a study of control samples from healthy donors and cancer patients. The table came from immunoSEQ multiplex PCR; TCRdb's copy has only in-frame clones and leaves some out. The sample carries tens of thousands of clones, around four fifths recorded once. Sequences were obtained from blood. These TCRs come from a man aged 25 to 40 in good health.

The chain recombines TRBV19 with TRBJ1-5; unclear D gene. The V gene's germline CDR1 is LNHDA and CDR2 SQIVND (reference sequence). The CDR3 has 12 residues. V dropped 6 bases and J dropped 4 bases, with 7 bases sitting between them. CDR3 sequence: CASRRKNQPQHF. CDR3 nucleotide sequence: TGTGCCAGTAGACGGAAAAATCAGCCCCAGCATTTT.

V usage is TRBV27 and J usage is TRBJ2-5; D possibly corresponds to TRBD2 (6 bases). The CDR3 totals 14 residues. Germline loops: CDR1 MNHEY, CDR2 SMNVEV (reference sequence). Trimming pared 8 bases from V and 5 bases from J, leaving 18 bases between. CDR3: CASRPGLTRETQYF. In DNA, the CDR3 is TGTGCCAGCCGACCGGGACTCACCAGGGAGACCCAGTACTTC.

This rearrangement joins TRBV6-5 to TRBJ2-3; 7 nucleotides match TRBD1. The germline CDR1 and CDR2 sequences are MNHEY and SVGAGI. The CDR3 contains 15 residues. V gave up 6 bases and J gave up 1 base; unmatched junction bases: 7. The CDR3 DNA sequence: TGTGCCAGCAGACCCGACAGGGTGGGCACAGATACGCAGTATTTT. It translates to CASRPDRVGTDTQYF.

This rearrangement joins TRBV27 to TRBJ1-3; a weak D match, TRBD1 (6 bases). From germline, CDR1 is MNHEY and CDR2 SMNVEV (reference sequence). V shed 6 bases and J shed 0 bases, with 9 bases lying between them. This CDR3 region has 14 residues. In nucleotides, the CDR3 is TGTGCCAGCAGACAGGGAGCCTCTGGAAACACCATATATTTT. It is translated as CASRQGASGNTIYF.

The gene calls are TRBV29-1 and TRBJ2-3; no reliable D call. V lost 4 bases, J lost 4 bases, and 6 bases lay in between. The CDR3 has 11 residues. Looked up from germline, CDR1 is SQVTM and CDR2 is ANQGSEA. In DNA, the CDR3 is TGCAGCGTTGTTATCCCAGATACGCAGTATTTT. Its protein is CSVVIPDTQYF.

The chain has TRBV3-1 (or the pseudogene TRBV3-2) and TRBJ2-7, with D uncertain. From germline, CDR1 is LGHDT and CDR2 YNNKEL (reference sequence). The CDR3 length is 15 residues. Trimming removed 4 bases at V and 2 bases at J, with 15 bases between. The CDR3 nucleotides are TGTGCCAGCAGCCCAGTAGTAGCAGGAGCCTACGAGCAGTACTTC. This encodes CASSPVVAGAYEQYF.

The DNA of the CDR3 is TGTGCCAGCAGCTTTCCCGGGACAGGGGAAGCTTTCTTT. It translates to CASSFPGTGEAFF. This sequence joins TRBV3-1 (or the pseudogene TRBV3-2) and TRBJ1-1; 9 bases are shared with TRBD1. The CDR3 length is 13 residues. Unmatched junction bases numbered 6, after V lost 5 bases and J lost 8 bases. Germline V lookup: CDR1 LGHDT, CDR2 YNNKEL (reference sequence).

The V call is TRBV19, the J call TRBJ2-7; D tentatively fits TRBD1 or TRBD2 (6 bases each). This CDR3 is built from 13 residues. V shed 2 bases and J shed 5 bases, with 10 bases lying between them. Looked up from germline, CDR1 is LNHDA and CDR2 is SQIVND (reference sequence). DNA for the CDR3: TGTGCCAGTAGTATATCCGGGGGCGACGAGCAGTACTTC. This sequence encodes CASSISGGDEQYF.

The sample holds a few counts of this clone. The chain couples TRBV5-1 to TRBJ1-2, with TRBD1 identical over 7 bases. CDR3 length equals 13 residues. With V trimmed by 0 bases and J by 8 bases, 4 bases remained unmatched. Germline V CDR1 and CDR2: SGHRS, YFSETQ. In nucleotides, the CDR3 is TGCGCCAGCAGCTTGGCTAAGGGGGCCGGCTACACCTTC. As protein: CASSLAKGAGYTF.

This clone showed up just a few times. J is TRBJ1-1 and V is TRBV12-3 or TRBV12-4; D uncertain. Trimming pared 3 bases from V and 5 bases from J, leaving 10 bases between. The CDR3 loop spans 13 amino acids. In DNA form, the CDR3 reads TGTGCCAGCAGTTTCACTGCAAGGACTGAAGCTTTCTTT. Translation: CASSFTARTEAFF.

The CDR3 is CAWSVHGAKNIQYF. The DNA of the CDR3 is TGTGCCTGGAGTGTGCACGGAGCCAAAAACATTCAGTACTTC. V gene TRBV30 combines with J gene TRBJ2-4, with no clear D. Trimming took off 0 bases at V and 0 bases at J, with 6 bases between the two ends. Per the germline V gene, CDR1 is GTSNPN and CDR2 is SVGIG (reference sequence). The CDR3 extends over 14 amino acids.

This chain uses TRBV7-2 with TRBJ1-2; 9 positions agree with TRBD1. V trimming: 5 bases; J trimming: 1 base; junction bases outside the gene matches: 5. CDR1 is SGHTA and CDR2 is FQGNSA in the germline V gene. This CDR3 spans 15 amino acids. For the CDR3, the DNA is TGTGCCAGCAGCCCCGGGACAGGGTTTAACTATGGCTACACCTTC. Its protein product is CASSPGTGFNYGYTF.

The chain couples TRBV28 to TRBJ2-7; the D gene could be TRBD1 or TRBD2 (5 bases each). The ends were cut back, 6 bases at V and 8 bases at J, with 14 bases in the middle. Germline lookup yields CDR1 MDHEN and CDR2 SYDVKM. The CDR3 is made up of 12 amino acids. The CDR3 loop is CASSSAGTKQYF. The CDR3 DNA sequence: TGTGCCAGCAGCTCTGCAGGGACGAAGCAGTACTTC. Supplemented by reference TRBV28 and TRBJ2-7, the full variable domain reads DVKVTQSSRYLVKRTGEKVFLECVQDMDHENMFWYRQDPGLGLRLIYFSYDVKMKEKGDIPEGYSVSREKKERFSLILESASTNQTSMYLCASSSAGTKQYFGPGTRLTVT.

The chain joins TRBV3-1 (or the pseudogene TRBV3-2) to TRBJ1-1, with D maybe TRBD1 (6 bases). Deletions cut 2 bases from V and 9 bases from J, with 13 bases between. The germline V gene has CDR1 LGHDT and CDR2 YNNKEL (reference sequence). The CDR3 runs to 13 residues. CDR3 DNA: TGTGCCAGCAGCCAACGCCCGACAGGAAAAGCTTTCTTT. Its protein product is CASSQRPTGKAFF.